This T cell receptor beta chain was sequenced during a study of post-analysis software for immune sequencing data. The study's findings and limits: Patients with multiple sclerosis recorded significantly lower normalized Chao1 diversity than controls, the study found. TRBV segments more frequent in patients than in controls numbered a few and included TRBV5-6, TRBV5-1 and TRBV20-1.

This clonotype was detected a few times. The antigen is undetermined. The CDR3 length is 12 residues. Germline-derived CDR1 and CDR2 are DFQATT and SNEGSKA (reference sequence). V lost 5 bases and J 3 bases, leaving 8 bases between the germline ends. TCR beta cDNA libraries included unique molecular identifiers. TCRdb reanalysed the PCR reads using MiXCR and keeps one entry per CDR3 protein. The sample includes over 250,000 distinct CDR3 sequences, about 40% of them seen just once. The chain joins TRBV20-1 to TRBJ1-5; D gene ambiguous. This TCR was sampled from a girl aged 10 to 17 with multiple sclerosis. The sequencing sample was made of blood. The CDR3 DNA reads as TGCAGTGCTGAGGGAGCCAATCAGCCCCAGCATTTT. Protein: CSAEGANQPQHF.